The 17 T cell receptor gamma chains reported below all come from one sample, sequenced in a study of gamma-delta chains in newborns, infants, children. TCRdb re-called the reads with CATT. The table shows 750 to 950 gamma-chain clones, with approximately 55% occurring only once. Sequences were obtained from blood. The receptors shown here come from a child who was a newborn, infant or young child, either healthy, febrile or measles-vaccinated (not recorded which).

This clone occurred a few times. This specimen includes other DNA sequences encoding the same CDR3. The chain recombines TRGV9 with TRGJP. No J segment appears in TCRdb, so it was assigned here by matching the sequence to germline. This CDR3 comprises 17 residues. The germline V gene encodes CDR1 GITISATS and CDR2 ISYDGTV (reference sequence). V gave up 0 bases and J gave up 7 bases; unmatched junction bases: 6. CDR3 loop: CALWEVLRELGKKIKVF. CDR3 DNA: TGTGCCTTGTGGGAGGTGCTCCGTGAGTTGGGCAAAAAAATCAAGGTATTT.

This clone was seen a few times. V usage is TRGV9 and J usage is TRGJP. No J gene was available from TCRdb, and it was assigned here by a germline match of the DNA. The CDR3 runs 16 residues. Germline CDR1 GITISATS, CDR2 ISYDGTV (reference sequence). V dropped 4 bases and J dropped 3; count of bases not matched to a gene: 3. The DNA for the CDR3 is TGTGCCTTGTGGGATCAGCAAGAGTTGGGCAAAAAAATCAAGGTATTT. This encodes CALWDQQELGKKIKVF.

Note on this clone: The same CDR3 arises from other DNA sequences in this sample as well. V usage is TRGV9 and J usage is TRGJP. The J gene, missing from TCRdb, was assigned here through DNA to germline matching. Germline CDR1 is GITISATS and CDR2 is ISYDGTV (reference sequence). The CDR3 runs to 16 residues. J gave up 7 bases and V 2 bases, and 5 bases lay outside the gene matches. CDR3 sequence: CALWEGRELGKKIKVF. The DNA of the CDR3 is TGTGCCTTGTGGGAGGGTAGGGAGTTGGGCAAAAAAATCAAGGTATTT.

About this clone: A read error is possible here, since a much larger clone lies one base away. TRGV9 is the V gene, and the J gene was not called. This CDR3 has 12 residues. From germline, CDR1 is GITISATS and CDR2 ISYDGTV (reference sequence). This CDR3 is CALWEVHYKELF. The CDR3 DNA follows: TGTGCCTTGTGGGAGGTGCATTATAAGGAACTCTTT.

This sequence joins TRGV4 and TRGJ1 or TRGJ2. The J gene, absent from TCRdb, was called here by matching the DNA to germline. The CDR3 contains 11 residues. Germline V gives CDR1 EGSTGY, CDR2 YDSYTSSV. V lost 4 bases to trimming and J lost 12 bases; unmatched junction nucleotides: 9. CDR3 region: CATWDVLGKLF. CDR3 bases: TGTGCCACCTGGGACGTTCTAGGGAAACTCTTT.

This chain uses TRGV4 with TRGJ1 or TRGJ2. No J gene was available from TCRdb, and it was assigned here by a germline match of the DNA. After removal of 3 bases from V and 1 base from J, the junction contained 3 bases not matched to a gene. The length of the CDR3 is 13 residues. Germline V gene lookup returns CDR1 EGSTGY and CDR2 YDSYTSSV. CDR3 region: CATWDINYYKKLF. CDR3 DNA: TGTGCCACCTGGGATATTAATTATTATAAGAAACTCTTT.

CDR3 nucleotides: TGTGCCACCTGGGACAGGCTTTATTATAAGAAACTCTTT. Translation gives CATWDRLYYKKLF. The chain links TRGV3 to TRGJ1 or TRGJ2. Matching the DNA to germline supplied the J gene, which TCRdb does not give. The CDR3 is 13 amino acids. The V segment lost 0 bases and the J segment 3 bases; nucleotides outside the gene matches: 2. Germline CDR1 is VTNTFY and CDR2 is YDVSTARD (reference sequence).

This chain connects TRGV4 to TRGJ1 or TRGJ2. Unmatched junction bases numbered 8, after V lost 1 base and J lost 11 bases. Germline CDR1 is EGSTGY and CDR2 is YDSYTSSV. This CDR3 is 12 amino acids long. CDR3 DNA: TGTGCCACCTGGGATGGAAAGGGTGAGAAACTCTTT. It encodes CATWDGKGEKLF.

The chain links TRGV4 to TRGJ1 or TRGJ2. TCRdb records no J gene; here it was assigned by comparing the DNA to germline. Per the germline V gene, CDR1 is EGSTGY and CDR2 is YDSYTSSV. V dropped 4 bases and J dropped 9; count of bases not matched to a gene: 6. This CDR3 contains 11 residues. The CDR3 spells CATWEEGKKLF. CDR3 nucleotides: TGTGCCACCTGGGAAGAGGGTAAGAAACTCTTT.

In its sample, this clone is large. Other DNA sequences of this sample code for an identical CDR3. V usage is TRGV9 and J usage is TRGJP. Assignment of the J gene here rests on matching the DNA to germline, because TCRdb gives none. This CDR3 comprises 14 residues. V lost 4 bases, J lost 6 bases, and 0 bases stayed unmatched. The germline V gene has CDR1 GITISATS and CDR2 ISYDGTV (reference sequence). The CDR3 nucleotides are TGTGCCTTGTGGGAAGAGTTGGGCAAAAAAATCAAGGTATTT. This codes for CALWEELGKKIKVF.

The chain recombines TRGV9 with TRGJ1 or TRGJ2. TCRdb records no J gene; here it was assigned by comparing the DNA to germline. This CDR3 region has 11 residues. The J segment lost 8 bases and the V segment lost 5 bases, leaving 6 bases of the junction unmatched. The germline V gene encodes CDR1 GITISATS and CDR2 ISYDGTV (reference sequence). The CDR3 DNA follows: TGTGCCTTGTGGGGGGTTGATAAGAAACTCTTT. It encodes CALWGVDKKLF.

J is TRGJ1 or TRGJ2 and V is TRGV4. TCRdb carries no J gene annotation; the J gene was assigned here by matching the DNA with germline. The CDR3 totals 12 residues. The V and J ends lost 4 bases and 3 bases, in that order; junction bases with no gene match: 3. Germline CDR1 is EGSTGY and CDR2 is YDSYTSSV. This CDR3 reads CATWEFYYKKLF. As DNA, the CDR3 is TGTGCCACCTGGGAGTTTTATTATAAGAAACTCTTT.

This clone has a handful of counts. The chain recombines TRGV3 with TRGJ1 or TRGJ2. TCRdb is silent on the J gene; assignment here came from matching the DNA to germline. CDR1 is VTNTFY and CDR2 is YDVSTARD in the germline V gene (reference sequence). This CDR3 comprises 13 residues. After removal of 0 bases from V and 6 bases from J, the junction contained 5 bases not matched to a gene. This chain's CDR3 is CATWDRRAYKKLF. The CDR3, as DNA: TGTGCCACCTGGGACAGGCGGGCTTATAAGAAACTCTTT.

The chain combines TRGV9 with TRGJP. Since TCRdb gives no J gene, matching the DNA to germline was used here to assign it. With 3 bases clipped from V and 9 bases from J, the junction kept 8 bases outside the gene matches. Germline V gene lookup returns CDR1 GITISATS and CDR2 ISYDGTV (reference sequence). The CDR3 is 16 amino acids. The CDR3 bases are TGTGCCTTGTGGGAGCTAAAAATGTTGGGCAAAAAAATCAAGGTATTT. This codes for CALWELKMLGKKIKVF.

This chain links TRGV9 with TRGJ1 or TRGJ2. In the absence of a J gene in TCRdb, the DNA was matched to germline to assign it here. Germline V gives CDR1 GITISATS, CDR2 ISYDGTV (reference sequence). After removal of 9 bases from V and 4 bases from J, the junction contained 15 bases not matched to a gene. The CDR3 is 14 amino acids. CDR3 amino acids: CALRVPCSYYKKLF. DNA of the CDR3: TGTGCCTTGCGGGTCCCATGCTCATATTATAAGAAACTCTTT.

Details on this clone: Given a much more abundant clone one base away, this may be a read error. V gene TRGV8 combines with J gene TRGJP1. The J gene, left out of TCRdb, was set here by checking the DNA against germline. Germline CDR1 is VENAVY and CDR2 is YDSYNSRV. The CDR3 is made up of 13 amino acids. V was clipped by 6 bases and J by 0 bases; unmatched bases: 1. The CDR3 nucleotides are TGTGCCACCTGGAATACCACTGGTTGGTTCAAGATATTT. As protein: CATWNTTGWFKIF.

This clone showed up just a few times. The gene calls are TRGV9 and TRGJP1. The CDR3 length is 14 residues. Germline CDR1 is GITISATS and CDR2 is ISYDGTV (reference sequence). After removal of 2 bases from V and 1 base from J, the junction contained 1 base not matched to a gene. DNA for the CDR3: TGTGCCTTGTGGGAGGGTACCACTGGTTGGTTCAAGATATTT. Translation gives CALWEGTTGWFKIF.